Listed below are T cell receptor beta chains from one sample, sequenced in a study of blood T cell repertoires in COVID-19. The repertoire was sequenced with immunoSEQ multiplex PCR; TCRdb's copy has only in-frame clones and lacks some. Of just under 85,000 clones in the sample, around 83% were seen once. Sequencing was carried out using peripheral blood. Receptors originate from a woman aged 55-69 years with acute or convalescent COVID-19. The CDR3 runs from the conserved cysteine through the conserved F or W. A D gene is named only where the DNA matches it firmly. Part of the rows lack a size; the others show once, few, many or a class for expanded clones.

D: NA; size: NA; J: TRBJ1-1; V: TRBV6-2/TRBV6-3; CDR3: CASSYGGGKNTEAFF; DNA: TGTGCCAGCAGTTACGGGGGGGGCAAGAACACTGAAGCTTTCTTT
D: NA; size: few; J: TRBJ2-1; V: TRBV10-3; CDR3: CAIRGLGGNEQFF; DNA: TGTGCCATCAGGGGACTTGGGGGCAATGAGCAGTTCTTC
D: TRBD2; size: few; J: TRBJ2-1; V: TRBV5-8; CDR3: CASSVRAGNNEQFF; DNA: TGTGCCAGCAGCGTCAGAGCGGGAAACAATGAGCAGTTCTTC
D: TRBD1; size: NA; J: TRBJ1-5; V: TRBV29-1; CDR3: CSIQGVDGNQPQHF; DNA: TGCAGTATCCAGGGGGTGGACGGCAATCAGCCCCAGCATTTT
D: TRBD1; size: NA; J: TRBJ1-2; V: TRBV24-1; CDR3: CATSDLTGAGGYTF; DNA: TGTGCCACCAGTGACCTGACAGGGGCGGGTGGCTACACCTTC
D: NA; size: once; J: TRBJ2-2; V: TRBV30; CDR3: CAWSVASTGELFF; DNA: TGTGCCTGGAGTGTAGCGTCCACCGGGGAGCTGTTTTTT
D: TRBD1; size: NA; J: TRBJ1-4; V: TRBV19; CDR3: CASTFTGTGQEKLFF; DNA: TGTGCCAGTACCTTCACCGGGACAGGCCAAGAAAAACTGTTTTTT
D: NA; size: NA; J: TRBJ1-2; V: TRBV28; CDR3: CGLGGEPGGYTF; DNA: TGTGGCCTCGGGGGTGAACCTGGTGGCTACACCTTC
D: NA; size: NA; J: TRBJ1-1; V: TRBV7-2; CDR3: CASSSLQVNTEAFF; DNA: TGTGCCAGCAGCTCACTACAGGTTAACACTGAAGCTTTCTTT
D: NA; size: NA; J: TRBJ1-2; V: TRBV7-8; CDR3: CASSSDVRNYGYTF; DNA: TGTGCCAGCAGCTCAGACGTCAGGAACTATGGCTACACCTTC
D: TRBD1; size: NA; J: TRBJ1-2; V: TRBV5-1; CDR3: CASSQGALDYGYTF; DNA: TGCGCCAGCAGCCAGGGGGCACTGGACTATGGCTACACCTTC
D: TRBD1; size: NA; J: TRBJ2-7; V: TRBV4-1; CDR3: CASSQGPMGQGSHEQYF; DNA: TGCGCCAGCAGCCAAGGGCCGATGGGACAGGGTTCCCACGAGCAGTACTTC
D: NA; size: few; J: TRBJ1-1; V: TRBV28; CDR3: CASSPLRGLRSTEAFF; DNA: TGTGCCAGCAGTCCGTTGCGGGGGTTGCGGAGCACTGAAGCTTTCTTT
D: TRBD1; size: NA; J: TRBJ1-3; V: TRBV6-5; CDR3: CASSYRGQGRDTIYF; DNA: TGTGCCAGCAGTTACCGGGGACAGGGTAGGGACACCATATATTTT
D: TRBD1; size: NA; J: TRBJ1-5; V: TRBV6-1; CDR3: CASSEPYRGANQPQHF; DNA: TGTGCCAGCAGTGAACCGTACAGGGGTGCCAATCAGCCCCAGCATTTT
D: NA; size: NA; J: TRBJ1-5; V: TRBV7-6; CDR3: CASSLAWRDGSNQPQHF; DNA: TGTGCCAGCAGCTTAGCGTGGAGGGATGGGAGCAATCAGCCCCAGCATTTT